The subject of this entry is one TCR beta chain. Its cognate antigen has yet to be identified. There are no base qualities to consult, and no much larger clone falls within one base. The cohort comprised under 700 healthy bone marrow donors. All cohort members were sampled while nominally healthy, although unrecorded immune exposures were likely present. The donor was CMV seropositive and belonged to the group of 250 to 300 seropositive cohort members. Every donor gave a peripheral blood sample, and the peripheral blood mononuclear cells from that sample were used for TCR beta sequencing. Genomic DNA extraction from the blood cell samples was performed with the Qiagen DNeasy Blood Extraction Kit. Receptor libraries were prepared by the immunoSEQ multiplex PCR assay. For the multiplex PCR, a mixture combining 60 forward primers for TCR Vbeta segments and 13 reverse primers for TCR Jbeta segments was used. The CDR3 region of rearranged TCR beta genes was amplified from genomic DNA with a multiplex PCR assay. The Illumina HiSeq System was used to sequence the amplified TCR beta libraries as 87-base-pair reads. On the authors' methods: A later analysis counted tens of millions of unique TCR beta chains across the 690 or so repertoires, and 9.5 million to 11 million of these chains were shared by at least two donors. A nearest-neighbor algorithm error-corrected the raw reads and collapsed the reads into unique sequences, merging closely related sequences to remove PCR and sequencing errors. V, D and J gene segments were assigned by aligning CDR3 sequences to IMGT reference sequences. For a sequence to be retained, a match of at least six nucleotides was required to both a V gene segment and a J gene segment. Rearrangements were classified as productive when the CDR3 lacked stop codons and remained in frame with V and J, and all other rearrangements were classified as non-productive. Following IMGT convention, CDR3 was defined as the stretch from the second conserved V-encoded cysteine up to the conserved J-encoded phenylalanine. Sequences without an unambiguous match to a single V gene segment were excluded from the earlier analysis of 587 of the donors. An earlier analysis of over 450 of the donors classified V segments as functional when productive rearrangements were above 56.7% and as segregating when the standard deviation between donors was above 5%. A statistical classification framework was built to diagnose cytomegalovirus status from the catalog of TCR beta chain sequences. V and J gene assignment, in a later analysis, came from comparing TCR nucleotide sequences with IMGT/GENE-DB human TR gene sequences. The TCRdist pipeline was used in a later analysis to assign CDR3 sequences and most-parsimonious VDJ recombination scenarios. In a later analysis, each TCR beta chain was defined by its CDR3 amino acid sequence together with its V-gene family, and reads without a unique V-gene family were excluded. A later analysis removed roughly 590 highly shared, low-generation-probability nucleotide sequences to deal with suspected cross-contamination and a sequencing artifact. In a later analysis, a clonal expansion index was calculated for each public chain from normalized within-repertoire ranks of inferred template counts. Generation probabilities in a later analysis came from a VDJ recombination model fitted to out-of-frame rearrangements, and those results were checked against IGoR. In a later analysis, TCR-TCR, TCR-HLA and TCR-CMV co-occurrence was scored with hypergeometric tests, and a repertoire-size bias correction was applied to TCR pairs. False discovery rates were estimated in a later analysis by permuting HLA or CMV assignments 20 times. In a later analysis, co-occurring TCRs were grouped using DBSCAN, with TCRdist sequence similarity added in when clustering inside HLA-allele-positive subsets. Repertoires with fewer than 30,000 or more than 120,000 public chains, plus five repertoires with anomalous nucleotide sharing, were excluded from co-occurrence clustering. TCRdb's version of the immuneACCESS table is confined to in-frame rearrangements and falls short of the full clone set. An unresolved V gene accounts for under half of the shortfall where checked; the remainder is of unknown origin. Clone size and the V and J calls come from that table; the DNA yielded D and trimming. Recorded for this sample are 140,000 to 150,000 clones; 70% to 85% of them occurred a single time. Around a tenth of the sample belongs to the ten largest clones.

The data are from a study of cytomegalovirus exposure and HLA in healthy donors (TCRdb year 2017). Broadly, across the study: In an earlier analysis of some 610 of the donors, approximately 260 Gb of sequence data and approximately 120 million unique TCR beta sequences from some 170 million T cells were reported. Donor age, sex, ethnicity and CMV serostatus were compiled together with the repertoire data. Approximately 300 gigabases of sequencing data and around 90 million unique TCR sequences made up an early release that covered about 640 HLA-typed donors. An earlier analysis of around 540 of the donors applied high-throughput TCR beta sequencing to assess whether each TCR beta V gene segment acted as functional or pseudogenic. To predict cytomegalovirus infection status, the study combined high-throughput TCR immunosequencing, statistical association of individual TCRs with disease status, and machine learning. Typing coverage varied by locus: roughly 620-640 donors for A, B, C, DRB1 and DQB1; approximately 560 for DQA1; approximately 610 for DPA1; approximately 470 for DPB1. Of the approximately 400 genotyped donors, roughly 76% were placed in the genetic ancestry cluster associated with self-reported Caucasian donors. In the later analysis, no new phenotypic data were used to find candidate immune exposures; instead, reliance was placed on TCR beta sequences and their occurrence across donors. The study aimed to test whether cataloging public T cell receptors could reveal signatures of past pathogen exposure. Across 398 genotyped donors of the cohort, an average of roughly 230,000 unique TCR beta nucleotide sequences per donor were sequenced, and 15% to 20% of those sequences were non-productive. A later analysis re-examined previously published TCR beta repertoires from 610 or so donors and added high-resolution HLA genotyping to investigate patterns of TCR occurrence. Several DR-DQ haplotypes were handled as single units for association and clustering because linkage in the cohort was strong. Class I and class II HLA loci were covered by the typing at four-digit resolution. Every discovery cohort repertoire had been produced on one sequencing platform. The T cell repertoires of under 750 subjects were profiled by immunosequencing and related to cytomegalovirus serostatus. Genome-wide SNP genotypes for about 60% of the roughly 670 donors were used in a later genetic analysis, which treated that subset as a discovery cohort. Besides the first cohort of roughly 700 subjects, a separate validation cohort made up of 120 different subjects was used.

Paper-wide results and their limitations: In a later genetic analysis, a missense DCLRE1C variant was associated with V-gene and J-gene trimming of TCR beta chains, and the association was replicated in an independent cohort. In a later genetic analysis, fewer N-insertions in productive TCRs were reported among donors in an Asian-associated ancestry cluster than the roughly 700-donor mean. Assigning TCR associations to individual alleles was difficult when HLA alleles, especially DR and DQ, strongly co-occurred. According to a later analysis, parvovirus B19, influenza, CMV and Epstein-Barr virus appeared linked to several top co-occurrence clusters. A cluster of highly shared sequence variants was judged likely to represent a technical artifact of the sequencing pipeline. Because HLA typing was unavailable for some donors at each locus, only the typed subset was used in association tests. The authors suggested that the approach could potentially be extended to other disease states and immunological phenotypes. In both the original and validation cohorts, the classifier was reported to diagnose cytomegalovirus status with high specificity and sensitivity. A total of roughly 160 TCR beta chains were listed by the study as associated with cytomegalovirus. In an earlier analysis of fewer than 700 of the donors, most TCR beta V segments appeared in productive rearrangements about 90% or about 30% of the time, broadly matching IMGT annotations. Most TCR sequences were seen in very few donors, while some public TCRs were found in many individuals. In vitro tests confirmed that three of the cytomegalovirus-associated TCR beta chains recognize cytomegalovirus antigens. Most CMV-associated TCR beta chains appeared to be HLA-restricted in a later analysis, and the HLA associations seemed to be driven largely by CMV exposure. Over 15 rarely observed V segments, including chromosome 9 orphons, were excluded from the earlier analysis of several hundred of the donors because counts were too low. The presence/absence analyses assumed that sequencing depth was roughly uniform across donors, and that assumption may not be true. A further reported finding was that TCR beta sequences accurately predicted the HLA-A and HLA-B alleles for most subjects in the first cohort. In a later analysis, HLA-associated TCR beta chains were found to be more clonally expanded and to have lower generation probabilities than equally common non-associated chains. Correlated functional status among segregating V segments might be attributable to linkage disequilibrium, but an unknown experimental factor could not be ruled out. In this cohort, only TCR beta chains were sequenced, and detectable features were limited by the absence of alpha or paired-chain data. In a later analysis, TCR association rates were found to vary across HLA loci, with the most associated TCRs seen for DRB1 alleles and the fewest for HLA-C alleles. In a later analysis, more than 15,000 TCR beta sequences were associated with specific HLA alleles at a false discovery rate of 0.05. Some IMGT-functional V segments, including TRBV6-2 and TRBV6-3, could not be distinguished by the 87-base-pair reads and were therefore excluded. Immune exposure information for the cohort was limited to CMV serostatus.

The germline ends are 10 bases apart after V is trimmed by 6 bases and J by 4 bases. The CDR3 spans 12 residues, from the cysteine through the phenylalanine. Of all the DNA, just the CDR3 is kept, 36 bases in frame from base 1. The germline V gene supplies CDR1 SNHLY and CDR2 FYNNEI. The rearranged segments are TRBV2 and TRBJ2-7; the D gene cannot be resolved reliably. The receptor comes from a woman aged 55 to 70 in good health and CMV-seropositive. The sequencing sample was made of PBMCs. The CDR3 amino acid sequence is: CASRKRQYEQYF. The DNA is TGTGCCAGCAGAAAAAGACAATACGAGCAGTACTTC.